This T cell receptor (beta chain) was observed in a study of a mutant IDH1 vaccine in newly diagnosed glioma. Study-wide points: Of the patients, about 95% had vaccine-induced immune responses.

The time point denotes: baseline, week 1 (first vaccination visit). Treatment: pre-vaccination baseline after standard-of-care therapy. Those who donated had recent WHO grade 3 or 4 IDH1-mutant, ATRX-lost astrocytomas. As concerns this clone: Its antigen is still unknown.

Sequencing used immunoSEQ multiplex PCR; TCRdb keeps in-frame clones, though not all of them. The sample records about 38,000 clones, about 73% being singletons. This CDR3 has 15 residues. This rearrangement joins TRBV21-1 to TRBJ2-3; the table's TRBD2 call for D was not verified on the DNA. TRBV21-1 has pseudogene status. The specimen comprised PBMCs, sampled from a glioma patient treated with radiotherapy, temozolomide or both. This sequence originates from a middle-aged man with glioma. Some clones in this sample may be carry-over from other donors' samples. CDR3 DNA: TGTGCCAGCAGCACAGGAGGGGAAGACACAGATACGCAGTATTTT. Encoded protein: CASSTGGEDTDTQYF.